This TCR beta chain was recovered during a study of cytomegalovirus exposure and HLA in healthy donors. The primer mix had 60 Vbeta and 13 Jbeta primers. Profiling relied on immunoSEQ multiplex PCR, and the TCRdb table lists in-frame clones only, not all of them. The sample lists 100,000 or so clones; about 83% were seen once. The source material was PBMCs. The source of this sequence is a man between 18 and 29 years old in good health and CMV-seronegative.

CDR3 sequence: CASSPGVGQPQHF. The CDR3 DNA reads TGTGCCAGTAGCCCCGGGGTCGGACAGCCCCAGCATTTT. The chain joins TRBV19 to TRBJ1-5; no firm D call. CDR3 length: 13 amino acids. The V gene's germline CDR1 is LNHDA and CDR2 SQIVND (reference sequence). V lost 6 bases, J lost 7 bases, and 13 bases lay in between.